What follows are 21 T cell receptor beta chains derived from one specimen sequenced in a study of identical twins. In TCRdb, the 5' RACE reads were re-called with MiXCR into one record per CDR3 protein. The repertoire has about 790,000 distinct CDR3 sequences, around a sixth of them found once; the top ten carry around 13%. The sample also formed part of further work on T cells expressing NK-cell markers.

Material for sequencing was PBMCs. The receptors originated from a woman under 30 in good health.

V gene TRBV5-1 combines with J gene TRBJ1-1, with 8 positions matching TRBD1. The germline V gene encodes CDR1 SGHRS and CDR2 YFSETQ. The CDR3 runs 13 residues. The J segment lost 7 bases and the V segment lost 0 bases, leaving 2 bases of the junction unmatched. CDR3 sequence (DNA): TGCGCCAGCAGCTTGGAGGGACAGGATGAAGCTTTCTTT. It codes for CASSLEGQDEAFF.

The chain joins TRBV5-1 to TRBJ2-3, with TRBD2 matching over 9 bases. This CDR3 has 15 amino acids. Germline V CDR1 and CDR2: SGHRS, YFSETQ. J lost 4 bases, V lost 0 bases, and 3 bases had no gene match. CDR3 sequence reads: CASSLVLAGSDTQYF. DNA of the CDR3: TGCGCCAGCAGCTTGGTTCTAGCGGGATCAGATACGCAGTATTTT.

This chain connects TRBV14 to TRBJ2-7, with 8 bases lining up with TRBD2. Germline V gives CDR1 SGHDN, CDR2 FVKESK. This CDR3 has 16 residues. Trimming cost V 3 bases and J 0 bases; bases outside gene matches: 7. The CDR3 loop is CASSHVIAGSSYEQYF. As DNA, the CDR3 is TGTGCCAGCAGCCACGTTATAGCGGGGAGCTCCTACGAGCAGTACTTC.

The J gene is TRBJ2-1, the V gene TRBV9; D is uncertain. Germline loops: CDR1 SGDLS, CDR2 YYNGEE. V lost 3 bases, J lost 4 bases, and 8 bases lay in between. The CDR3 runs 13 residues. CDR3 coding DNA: TGTGCCAGCAGCGCCCTTCAGTACAATGAGCAGTTCTTC. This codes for CASSALQYNEQFF. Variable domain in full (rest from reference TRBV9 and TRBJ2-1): DSGVTQTPKHLITATGQRVTLRCSPRSGDLSVYWYQQSLDQGLQFLIQYYNGEERAKGNILERFSAQQFPDLHSELNLSSLELGDSALYFCASSALQYNEQFFGPGTRLTVL.

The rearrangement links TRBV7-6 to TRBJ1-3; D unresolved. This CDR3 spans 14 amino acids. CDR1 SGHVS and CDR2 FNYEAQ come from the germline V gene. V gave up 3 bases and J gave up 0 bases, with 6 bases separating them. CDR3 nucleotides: TGTGCCAGCAGCTTGGTATACTCTGGAAACACCATATATTTT. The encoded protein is CASSLVYSGNTIYF.

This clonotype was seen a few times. The CDR3 sequence: CSATPGLAKNIQYF. DNA for the CDR3: TGCAGTGCTACACCGGGGCTAGCCAAAAACATTCAGTACTTC. The chain carries TRBV20-1 and TRBJ2-4; TRBD1 or TRBD2 may be the D gene (5 bases each). Germline-derived CDR1 and CDR2 are DFQATT and SNEGSKA (reference sequence). The CDR3 is 14 amino acids. V was pared by 4 bases and J by 0 bases, with 10 bases between.

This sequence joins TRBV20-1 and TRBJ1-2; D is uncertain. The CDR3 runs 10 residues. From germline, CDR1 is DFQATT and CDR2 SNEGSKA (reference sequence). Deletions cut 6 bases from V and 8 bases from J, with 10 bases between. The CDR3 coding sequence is TGCAGTGCCCTTGGTCAGGGCTACACCTTC. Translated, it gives CSALGQGYTF.

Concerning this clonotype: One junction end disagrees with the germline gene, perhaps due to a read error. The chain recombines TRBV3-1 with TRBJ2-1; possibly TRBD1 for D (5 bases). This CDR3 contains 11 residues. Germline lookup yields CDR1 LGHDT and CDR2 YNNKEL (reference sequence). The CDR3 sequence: CASSQDGWGYF. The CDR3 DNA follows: TGTGCCAGCAGCCAAGATGGGTGGGGCTACTTC.

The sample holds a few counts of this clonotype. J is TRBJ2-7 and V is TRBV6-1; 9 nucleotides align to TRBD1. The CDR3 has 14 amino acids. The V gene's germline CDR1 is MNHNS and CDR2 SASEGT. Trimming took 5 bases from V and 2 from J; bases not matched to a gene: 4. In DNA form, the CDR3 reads TGTGCCAGCAGTCGGACAGGGGCGGCCTACGAGCAGTACTTC. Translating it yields CASSRTGAAYEQYF.

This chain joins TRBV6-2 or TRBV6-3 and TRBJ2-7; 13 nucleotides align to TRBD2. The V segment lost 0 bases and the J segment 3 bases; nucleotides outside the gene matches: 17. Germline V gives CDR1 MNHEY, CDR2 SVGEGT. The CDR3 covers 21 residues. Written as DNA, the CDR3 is TGTGCCAGCAGTTACTCGACCCCGTCGACTAGCGGGGGGCTGCCCGACTACGAGCAGTACTTC. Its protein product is CASSYSTPSTSGGLPDYEQYF.

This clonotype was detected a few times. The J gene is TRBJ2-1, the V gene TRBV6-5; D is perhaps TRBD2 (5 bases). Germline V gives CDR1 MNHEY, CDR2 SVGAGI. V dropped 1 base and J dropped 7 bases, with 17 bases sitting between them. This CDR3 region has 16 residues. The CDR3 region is CASSYYPGWSRNEQFF. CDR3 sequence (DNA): TGTGCCAGCAGTTACTATCCGGGATGGTCTCGGAATGAGCAGTTCTTC.

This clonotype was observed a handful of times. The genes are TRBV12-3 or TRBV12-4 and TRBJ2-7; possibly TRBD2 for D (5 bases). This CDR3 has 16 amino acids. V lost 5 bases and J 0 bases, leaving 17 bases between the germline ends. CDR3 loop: CASSPGGAGSSYEQYF. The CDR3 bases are TGTGCCAGCAGTCCTGGAGGCGCAGGTAGCTCCTACGAGCAGTACTTC.

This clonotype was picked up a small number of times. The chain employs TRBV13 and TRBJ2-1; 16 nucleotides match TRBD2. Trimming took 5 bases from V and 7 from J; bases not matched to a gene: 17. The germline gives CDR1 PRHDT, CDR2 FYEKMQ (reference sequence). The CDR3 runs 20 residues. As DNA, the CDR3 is TGTGCCAGCAGCCGTCTCGTAGGGACTAGCGGGAGGGCCGGGGAGAATGAGCAGTTCTTC. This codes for CASSRLVGTSGRAGENEQFF.

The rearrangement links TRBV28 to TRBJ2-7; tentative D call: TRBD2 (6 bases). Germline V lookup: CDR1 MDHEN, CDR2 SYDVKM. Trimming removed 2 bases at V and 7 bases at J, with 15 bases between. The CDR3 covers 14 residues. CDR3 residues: CASSLAGRLGEQYF. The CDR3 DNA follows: TGTGCCAGCAGTTTAGCGGGAAGGTTGGGTGAGCAGTACTTC.

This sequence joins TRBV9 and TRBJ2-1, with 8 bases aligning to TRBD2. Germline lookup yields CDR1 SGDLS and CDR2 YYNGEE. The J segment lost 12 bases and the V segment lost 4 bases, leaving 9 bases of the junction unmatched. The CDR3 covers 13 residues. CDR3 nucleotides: TGTGCCAGCAGCTCCACCGGGACTAGTGGGCAGTTCTTC. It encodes CASSSTGTSGQFF.

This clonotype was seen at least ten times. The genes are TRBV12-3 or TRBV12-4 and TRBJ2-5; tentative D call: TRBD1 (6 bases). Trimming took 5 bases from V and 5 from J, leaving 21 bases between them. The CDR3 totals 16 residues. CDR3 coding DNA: TGTGCCAGCAGTACCGGACAGCTCCCCGGAGTGGAGACCCAGTACTTC. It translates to CASSTGQLPGVETQYF.

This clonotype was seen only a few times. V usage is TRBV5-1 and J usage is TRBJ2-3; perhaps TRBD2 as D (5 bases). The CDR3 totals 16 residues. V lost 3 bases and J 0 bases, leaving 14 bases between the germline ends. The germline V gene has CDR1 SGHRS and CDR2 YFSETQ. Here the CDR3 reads CASSSNMGRSTDTQYF. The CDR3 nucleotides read TGCGCCAGCAGCTCCAATATGGGGAGAAGCACAGATACGCAGTATTTT.

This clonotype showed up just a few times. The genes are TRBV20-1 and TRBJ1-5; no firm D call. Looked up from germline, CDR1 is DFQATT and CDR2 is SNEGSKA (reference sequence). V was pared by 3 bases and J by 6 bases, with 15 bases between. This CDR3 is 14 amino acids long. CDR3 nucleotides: TGCAGTGCTAGTGGACGGGGATTGGGTCAGCCCCAGCATTTT. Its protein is CSASGRGLGQPQHF.

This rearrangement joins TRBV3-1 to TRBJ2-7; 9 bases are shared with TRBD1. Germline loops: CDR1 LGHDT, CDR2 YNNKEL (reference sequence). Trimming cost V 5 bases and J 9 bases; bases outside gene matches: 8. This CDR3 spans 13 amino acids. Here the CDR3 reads CASSAGTGTGQYF. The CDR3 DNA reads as TGTGCCAGCAGCGCCGGGACAGGGACCGGGCAGTACTTC.

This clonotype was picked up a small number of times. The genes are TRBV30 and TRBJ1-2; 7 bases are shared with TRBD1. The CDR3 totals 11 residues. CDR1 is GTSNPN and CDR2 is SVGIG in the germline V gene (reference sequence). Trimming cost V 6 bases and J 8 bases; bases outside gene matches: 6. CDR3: CACDRVNGYTF. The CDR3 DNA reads TGTGCCTGCGACAGGGTGAACGGCTACACCTTC.

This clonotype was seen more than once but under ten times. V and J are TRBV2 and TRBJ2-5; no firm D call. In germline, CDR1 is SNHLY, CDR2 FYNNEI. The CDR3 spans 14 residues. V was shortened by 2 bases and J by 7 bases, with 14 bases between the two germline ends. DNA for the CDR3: TGTGCCAGCAGTGAATGGAATCAATCAGGGACCCAGTACTTC. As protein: CASSEWNQSGTQYF.